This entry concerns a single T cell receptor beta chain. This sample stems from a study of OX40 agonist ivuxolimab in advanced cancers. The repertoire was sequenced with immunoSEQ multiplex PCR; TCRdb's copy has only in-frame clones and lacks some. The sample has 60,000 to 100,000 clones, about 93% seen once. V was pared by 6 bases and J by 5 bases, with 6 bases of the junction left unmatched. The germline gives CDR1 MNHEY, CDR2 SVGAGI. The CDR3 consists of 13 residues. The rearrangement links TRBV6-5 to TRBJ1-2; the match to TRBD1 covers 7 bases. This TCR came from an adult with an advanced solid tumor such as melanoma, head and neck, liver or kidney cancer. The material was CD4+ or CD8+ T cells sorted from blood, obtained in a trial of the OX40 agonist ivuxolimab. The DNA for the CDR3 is TGTGCCAGCAGCCGGGGACAGCTATATGGCTACACCTTC. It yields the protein CASSRGQLYGYTF.